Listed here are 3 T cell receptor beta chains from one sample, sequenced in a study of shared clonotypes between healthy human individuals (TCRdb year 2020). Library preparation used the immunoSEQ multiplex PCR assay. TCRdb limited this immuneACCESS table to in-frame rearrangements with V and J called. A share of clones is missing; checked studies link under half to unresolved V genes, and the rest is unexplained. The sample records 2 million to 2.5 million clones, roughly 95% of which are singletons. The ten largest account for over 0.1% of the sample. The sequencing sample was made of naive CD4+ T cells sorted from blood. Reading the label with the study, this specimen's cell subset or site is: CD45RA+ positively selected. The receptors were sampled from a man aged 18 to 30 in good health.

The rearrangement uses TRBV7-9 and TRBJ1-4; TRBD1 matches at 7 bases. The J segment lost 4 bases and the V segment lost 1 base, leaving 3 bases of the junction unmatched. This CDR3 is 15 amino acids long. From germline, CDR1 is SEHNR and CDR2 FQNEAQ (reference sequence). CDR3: CASSLGDRNNEKLFF. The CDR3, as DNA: TGTGCCAGCAGCTTAGGGGACAGAAATAATGAAAAACTGTTTTTT.

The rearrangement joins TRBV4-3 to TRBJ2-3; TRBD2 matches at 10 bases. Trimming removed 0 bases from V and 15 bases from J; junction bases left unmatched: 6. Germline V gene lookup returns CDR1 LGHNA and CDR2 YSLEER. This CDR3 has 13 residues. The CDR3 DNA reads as TGCGCCAGCAGCCAAGAAACTAGCGGGACCGTATATTTT. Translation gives CASSQETSGTVYF.

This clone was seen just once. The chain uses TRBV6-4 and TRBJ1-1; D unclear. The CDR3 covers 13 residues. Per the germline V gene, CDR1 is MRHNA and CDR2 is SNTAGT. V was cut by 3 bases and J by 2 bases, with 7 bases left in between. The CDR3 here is CASSEYRNTEAFF. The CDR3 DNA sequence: TGTGCCAGCAGTGAATATCGAAACACTGAAGCTTTCTTT.